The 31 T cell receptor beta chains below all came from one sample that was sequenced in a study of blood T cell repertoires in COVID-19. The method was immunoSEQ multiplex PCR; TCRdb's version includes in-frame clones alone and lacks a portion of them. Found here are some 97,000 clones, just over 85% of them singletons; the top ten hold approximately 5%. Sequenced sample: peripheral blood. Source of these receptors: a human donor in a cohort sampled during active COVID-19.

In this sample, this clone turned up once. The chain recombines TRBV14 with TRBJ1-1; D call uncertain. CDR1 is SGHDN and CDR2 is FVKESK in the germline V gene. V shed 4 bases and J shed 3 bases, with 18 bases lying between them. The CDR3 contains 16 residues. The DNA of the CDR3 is TGTGCCAGCAGCCCAACCTTCGGAGGTCCGGACACTGAAGCTTTCTTT. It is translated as CASSPTFGGPDTEAFF.

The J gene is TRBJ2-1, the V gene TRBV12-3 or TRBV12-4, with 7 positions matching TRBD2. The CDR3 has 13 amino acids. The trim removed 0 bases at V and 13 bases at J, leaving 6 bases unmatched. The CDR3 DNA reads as TGTGCCAGCAGTTTAGCGAGTAGGGACTATCAGTTCTTC. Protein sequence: CASSLASRDYQFF.

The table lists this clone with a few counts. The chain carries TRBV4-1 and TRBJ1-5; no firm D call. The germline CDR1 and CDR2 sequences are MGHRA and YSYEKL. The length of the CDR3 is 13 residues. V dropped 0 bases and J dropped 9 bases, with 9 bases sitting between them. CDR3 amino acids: CASSQDSQRPQHF. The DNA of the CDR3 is TGCGCCAGCAGCCAAGATTCTCAGCGGCCCCAGCATTTT.

The CDR3, as DNA: TGTGCCAGCATCCAGGGGGGACAACGCTACGAGCAGTACTTC. Protein: CASIQGGQRYEQYF. This chain links TRBV6-5 with TRBJ2-7; a possible D gene is TRBD1 (7 bases). CDR1 MNHEY and CDR2 SVGAGI come from the germline V gene. Trimming shortened V by 7 bases and J by 3 bases, and 16 bases separated the two germline ends. CDR3 length equals 14 residues.

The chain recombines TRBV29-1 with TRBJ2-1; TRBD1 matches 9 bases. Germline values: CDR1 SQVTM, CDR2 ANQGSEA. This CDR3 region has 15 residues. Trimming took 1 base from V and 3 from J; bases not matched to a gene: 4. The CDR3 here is CSVEGTGVNYNEQFF. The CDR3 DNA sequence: TGCAGCGTTGAAGGGACAGGGGTGAACTACAATGAGCAGTTCTTC.

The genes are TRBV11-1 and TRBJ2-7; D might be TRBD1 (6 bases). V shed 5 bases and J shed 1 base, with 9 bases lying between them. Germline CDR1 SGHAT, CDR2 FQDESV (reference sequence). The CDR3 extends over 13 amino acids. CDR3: CASSRGQSYEQYF. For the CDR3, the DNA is TGTGCCAGCAGCCGCGGACAGTCCTACGAGCAGTACTTC.

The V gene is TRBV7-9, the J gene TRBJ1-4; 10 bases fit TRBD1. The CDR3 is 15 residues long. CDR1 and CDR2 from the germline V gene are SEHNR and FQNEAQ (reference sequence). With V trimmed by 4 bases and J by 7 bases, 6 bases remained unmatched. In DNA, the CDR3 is TGTGCCAGCAGCTCCGGACAGGGGGAGAGTGAAAAACTGTTTTTT. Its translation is CASSSGQGESEKLFF.

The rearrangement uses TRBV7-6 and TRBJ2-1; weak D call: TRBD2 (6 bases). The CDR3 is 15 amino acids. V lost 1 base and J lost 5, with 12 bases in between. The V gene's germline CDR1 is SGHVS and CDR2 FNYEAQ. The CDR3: CASSLGGSGHNEQFF. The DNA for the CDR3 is TGTGCCAGCAGCTTAGGAGGGAGCGGGCACAATGAGCAGTTCTTC.

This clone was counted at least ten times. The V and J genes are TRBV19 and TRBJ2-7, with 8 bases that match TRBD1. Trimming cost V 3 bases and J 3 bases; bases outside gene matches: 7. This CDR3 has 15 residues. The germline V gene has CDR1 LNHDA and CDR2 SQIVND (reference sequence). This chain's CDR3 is CASSMGPGGFYEQYF. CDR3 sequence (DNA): TGTGCCAGTAGTATGGGTCCAGGGGGCTTCTACGAGCAGTACTTC.

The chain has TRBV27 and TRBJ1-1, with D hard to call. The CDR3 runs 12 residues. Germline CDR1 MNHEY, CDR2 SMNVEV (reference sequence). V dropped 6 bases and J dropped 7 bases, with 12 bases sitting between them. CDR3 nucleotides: TGTGCCAGCAGCGACCGGGTCCTTGAAGCTTTCTTT. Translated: CASSDRVLEAFF.

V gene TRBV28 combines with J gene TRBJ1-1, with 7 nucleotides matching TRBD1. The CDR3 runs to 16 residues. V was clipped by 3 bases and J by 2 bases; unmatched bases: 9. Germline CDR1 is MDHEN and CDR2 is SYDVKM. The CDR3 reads CASSFADRDLNTEAFF. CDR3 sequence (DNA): TGTGCCAGCAGTTTCGCTGACAGGGACCTTAACACTGAAGCTTTCTTT.

This chain's CDR3 is CSAKSEVKQFF. CDR3 nucleotide sequence: TGCAGTGCGAAGAGCGAGGTGAAGCAGTTCTTC. The V and J genes are TRBV20-1 and TRBJ2-1, with D hard to call. Trimming removed 6 bases at V and 11 bases at J, with 14 bases between. The CDR3 loop spans 11 amino acids. CDR1 and CDR2 from the germline V gene are DFQATT and SNEGSKA (reference sequence).

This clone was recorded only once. CDR3 nucleotide sequence: TGTGCCAGTAGTATGAACAGGGTGAACACTGAAGCTTTCTTT. It encodes CASSMNRVNTEAFF. V usage is TRBV19 and J usage is TRBJ1-1; tentative D call: TRBD1 (6 bases). V lost 3 bases and J lost 0, with 8 bases in between. This CDR3 is built from 14 residues. Germline V CDR1 and CDR2: LNHDA, SQIVND (reference sequence).

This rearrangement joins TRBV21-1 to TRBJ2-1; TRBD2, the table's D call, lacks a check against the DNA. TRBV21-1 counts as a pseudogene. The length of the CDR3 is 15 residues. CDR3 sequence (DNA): TGTGCCAGCGTTCAGACTAGCGGGAGGGCTGGACAGCAGTTCTTC. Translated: CASVQTSGRAGQQFF.

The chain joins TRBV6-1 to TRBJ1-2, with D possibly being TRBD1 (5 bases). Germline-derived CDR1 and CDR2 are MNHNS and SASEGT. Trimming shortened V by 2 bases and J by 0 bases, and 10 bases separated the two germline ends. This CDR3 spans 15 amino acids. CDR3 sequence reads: CASSEKVRANYGYTF. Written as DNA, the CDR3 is TGTGCCAGCAGTGAAAAGGTCAGGGCTAACTATGGCTACACCTTC.

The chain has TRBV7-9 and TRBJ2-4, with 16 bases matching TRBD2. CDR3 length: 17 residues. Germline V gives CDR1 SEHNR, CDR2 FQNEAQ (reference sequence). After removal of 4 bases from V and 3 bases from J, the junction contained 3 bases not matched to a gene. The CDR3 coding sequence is TGTGCCAGCAGCTCCGGGACTAGCGGGAGGGACAAAAACATTCAGTACTTC. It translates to CASSSGTSGRDKNIQYF.

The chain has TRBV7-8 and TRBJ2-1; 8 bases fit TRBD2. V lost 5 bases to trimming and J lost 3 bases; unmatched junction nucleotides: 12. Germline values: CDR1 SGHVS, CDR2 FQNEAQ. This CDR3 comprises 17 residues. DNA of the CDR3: TGTGCCAGCAGCCCTCGTTCGGGTAGCGGGGTCTACAATGAGCAGTTCTTC. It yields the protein CASSPRSGSGVYNEQFF.

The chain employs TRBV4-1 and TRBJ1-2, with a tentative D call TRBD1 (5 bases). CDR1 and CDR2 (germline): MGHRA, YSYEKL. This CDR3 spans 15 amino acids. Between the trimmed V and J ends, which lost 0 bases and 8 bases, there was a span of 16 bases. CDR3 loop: CASSQDSPGYSGYTF. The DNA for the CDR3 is TGCGCCAGCAGCCAAGATTCCCCAGGGTACAGCGGCTACACCTTC.

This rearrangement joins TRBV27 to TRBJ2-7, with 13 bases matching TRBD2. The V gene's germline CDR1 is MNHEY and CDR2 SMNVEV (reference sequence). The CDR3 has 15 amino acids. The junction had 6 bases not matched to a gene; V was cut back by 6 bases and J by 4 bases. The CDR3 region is CASRRGTSGIYEQYF. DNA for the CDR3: TGTGCCAGCAGGCGAGGGACTAGCGGGATTTACGAGCAGTACTTC.

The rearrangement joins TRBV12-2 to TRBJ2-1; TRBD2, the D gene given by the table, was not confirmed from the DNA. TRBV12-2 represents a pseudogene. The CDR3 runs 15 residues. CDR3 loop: CASRPGGQTDNEQFF. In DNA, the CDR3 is TGTGCAAGTCGCCCCGGAGGGCAGACGGACAATGAGCAGTTCTTC.

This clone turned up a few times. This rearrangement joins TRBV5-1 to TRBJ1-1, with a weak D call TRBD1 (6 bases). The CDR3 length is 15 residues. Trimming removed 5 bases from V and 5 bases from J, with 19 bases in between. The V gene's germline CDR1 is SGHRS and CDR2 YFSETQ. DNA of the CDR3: TGCGCCAGCAGATTGCTGGCAGGGGAATCGACTGAAGCTTTCTTT. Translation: CASRLLAGESTEAFF.

CDR3 sequence: CASSPGAPSYEQYF. CDR3 DNA: TGTGCCAGCAGTCCAGGGGCGCCCTCGTACGAGCAGTACTTC. The rearrangement joins TRBV2 to TRBJ2-7; D possibly corresponds to TRBD1 (6 bases). Germline lookup yields CDR1 SNHLY and CDR2 FYNNEI. Trimming cost V 5 bases and J 4 bases, with 15 bases left between them. This CDR3 region has 14 residues.

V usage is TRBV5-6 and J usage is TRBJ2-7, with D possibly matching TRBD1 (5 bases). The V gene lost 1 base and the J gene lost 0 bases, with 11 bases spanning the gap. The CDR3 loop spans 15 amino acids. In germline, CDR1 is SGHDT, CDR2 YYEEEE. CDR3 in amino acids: CASSLRQLNSYEQYF. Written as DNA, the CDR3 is TGTGCCAGCAGCTTGCGACAGCTGAACTCCTACGAGCAGTACTTC.

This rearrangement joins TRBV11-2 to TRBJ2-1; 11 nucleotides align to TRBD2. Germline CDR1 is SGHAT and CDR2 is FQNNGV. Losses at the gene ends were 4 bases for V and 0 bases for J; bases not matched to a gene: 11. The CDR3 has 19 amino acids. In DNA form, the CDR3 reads TGTGCCAGCAGCTCTCCCTTGGGGACTAGCGGACACTCCTACAATGAGCAGTTCTTC. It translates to CASSSPLGTSGHSYNEQFF. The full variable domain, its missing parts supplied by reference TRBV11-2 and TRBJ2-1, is EAGVAQSPRYKIIEKRQSVAFWCNPISGHATLYWYQQILGQGPKLLIQFQNNGVVDDSQLPKDRFSAERLKGVDSTLKIQPAKLEDSAVYLCASSSPLGTSGHSYNEQFFGPGTRLTVL.

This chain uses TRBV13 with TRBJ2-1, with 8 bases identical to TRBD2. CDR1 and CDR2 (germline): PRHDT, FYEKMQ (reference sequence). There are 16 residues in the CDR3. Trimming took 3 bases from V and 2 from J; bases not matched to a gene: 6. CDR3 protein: CASSFKREYTYNEQFF. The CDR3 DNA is TGTGCCAGCAGCTTTAAGCGGGAGTACACCTACAATGAGCAGTTCTTC.

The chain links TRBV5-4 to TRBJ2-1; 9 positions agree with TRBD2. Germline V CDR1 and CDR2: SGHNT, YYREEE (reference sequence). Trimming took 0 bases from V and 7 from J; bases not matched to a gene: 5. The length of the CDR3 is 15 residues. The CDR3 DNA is TGTGCCAGCAGCTTGGATAGCGGGAGAATGAATGAGCAGTTCTTC. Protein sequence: CASSLDSGRMNEQFF.

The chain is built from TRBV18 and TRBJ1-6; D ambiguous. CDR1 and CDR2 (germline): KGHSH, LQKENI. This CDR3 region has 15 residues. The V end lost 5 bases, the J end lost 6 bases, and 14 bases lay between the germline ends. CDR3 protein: CASSSHGISNSPLHF. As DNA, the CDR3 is TGTGCCAGCTCATCACACGGTATAAGTAATTCACCCCTCCACTTT.

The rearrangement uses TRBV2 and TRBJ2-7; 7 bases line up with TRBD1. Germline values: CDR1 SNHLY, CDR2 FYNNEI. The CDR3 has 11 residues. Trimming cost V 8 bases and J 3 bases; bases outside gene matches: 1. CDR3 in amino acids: CASHRGYEQYF. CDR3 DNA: TGTGCCAGCCACAGGGGCTACGAGCAGTACTTC.

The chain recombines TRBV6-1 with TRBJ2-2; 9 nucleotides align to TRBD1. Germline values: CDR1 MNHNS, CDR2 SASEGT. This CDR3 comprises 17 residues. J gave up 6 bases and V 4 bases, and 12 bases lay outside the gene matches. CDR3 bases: TGTGCCAGCAGTGCTCAAGCATGGGGACAGGGTGCCGGGGAGCTGTTTTTT. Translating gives CASSAQAWGQGAGELFF.

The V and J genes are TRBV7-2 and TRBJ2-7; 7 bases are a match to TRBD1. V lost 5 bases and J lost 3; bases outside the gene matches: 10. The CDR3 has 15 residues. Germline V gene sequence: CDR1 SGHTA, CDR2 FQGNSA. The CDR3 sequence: CASSRGQSFDYEQYF. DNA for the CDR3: TGTGCCAGCAGCCGGGGACAGTCTTTTGACTACGAGCAGTACTTC.

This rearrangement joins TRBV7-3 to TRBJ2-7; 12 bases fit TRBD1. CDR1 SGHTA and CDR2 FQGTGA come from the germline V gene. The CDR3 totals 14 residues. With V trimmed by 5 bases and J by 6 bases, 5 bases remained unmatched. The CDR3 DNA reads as TGTGCCAGCAGCCCCGGGACAGGGGGCCTCGAGCAGTACTTC. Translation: CASSPGTGGLEQYF.